Each of the 24 T cell receptor beta chains below was sequenced from the same sample in a study of early stage breast cancer tumors. Sequencing was performed with immunoSEQ multiplex PCR; in TCRdb, only in-frame clones are kept and a portion is missing. This table has about 21,000 clones, approximately 80% appearing once. Input material: blood. These receptors were obtained from a person in their 60s with breast cancer.

The chain carries TRBV4-2 and TRBJ1-2; the D gene is possibly TRBD1 (5 bases). CDR3 length: 17 residues. Trimming removed 0 bases at V and 7 bases at J, with 21 bases between. CDR1 is LGHNA, CDR2 YNFKEQ, per germline. The CDR3 DNA follows: TGTGCCAGCAGCCAAGATGTTGGAAGGAGAGGGGTAGGTGGCTACACCTTC. Amino acid sequence: CASSQDVGRRGVGGYTF.

There are a few counts of this clone. The chain links TRBV13 to TRBJ1-4; perhaps TRBD1 as D (6 bases). This CDR3 contains 13 residues. Germline lookup yields CDR1 PRHDT and CDR2 FYEKMQ (reference sequence). Trimming removed 2 bases at V and 8 bases at J, with 9 bases between. The CDR3 here is CASSLQGFEKLFF. The CDR3 coding sequence is TGTGCCAGCAGCTTACAGGGGTTCGAAAAACTGTTTTTT. The variable domain in full, completed from reference TRBV13 and TRBJ1-4, reads AAGVIQSPRHLIKEKRETATLKCYPIPRHDTVYWYQQGPGQDPQFLISFYEKMQSDKGSIPDRFSAQQFSDYHSELNMSSLELGDSALYFCASSLQGFEKLFFGSGTQLSVL.

V and J are TRBV2 and TRBJ2-1; a possible D gene is TRBD2 (6 bases). The CDR3 is 13 amino acids. V was clipped by 2 bases and J by 7 bases, with 9 bases between them. The germline V gene encodes CDR1 SNHLY and CDR2 FYNNEI. The CDR3 nucleotides are TGTGCCAGCAGTGAACTAGCGCGTAATGAGCAGTTCTTC. This gives the protein CASSELARNEQFF.

The chain combines TRBV4-1 with TRBJ2-2; D gene unclear. Germline V CDR1 and CDR2: MGHRA, YSYEKL. This CDR3 is built from 15 residues. V dropped 1 base and J dropped 7 bases, with 13 bases sitting between them. CDR3: CASSQGLLLHGELFF. Here the CDR3 DNA reads TGCGCCAGCAGCCAAGGCTTATTACTCCACGGGGAGCTGTTTTTT.

The V and J genes are TRBV7-2 and TRBJ2-5, with 11 bases aligning to TRBD2. The CDR3 totals 17 residues. CDR1 and CDR2 (germline): SGHTA, FQGNSA. After removal of 5 bases from V and 3 bases from J, the junction contained 11 bases not matched to a gene. The DNA of the CDR3 is TGTGCCAGCAGCCCCTATTTAGCGGGGGGGTCAAAAGAGACCCAGTACTTC. It translates to CASSPYLAGGSKETQYF.

V and J are TRBV18 and TRBJ1-3; TRBD1 is a possible D gene (6 bases). Trimming removed 3 bases from V and 5 bases from J, with 8 bases in between. This CDR3 comprises 13 residues. Germline V gene lookup returns CDR1 KGHSH and CDR2 LQKENI. The CDR3 DNA is TGTGCCAGCTCACCCCAGGGGCGAAACACCATATATTTT. It specifies CASSPQGRNTIYF.

The chain combines TRBV5-5 with TRBJ1-5; TRBD1 matches at 8 bases. Germline CDR1 reads SGHKS; CDR2 reads YYEKEE (reference sequence). J was trimmed by 3 bases and V by 4 bases; bases with no gene match: 6. The CDR3 runs 15 residues. The DNA for the CDR3 is TGTGCCAGCAGCCGAACCAGGGGGCCCAATCAGCCCCAGCATTTT. Amino acid sequence: CASSRTRGPNQPQHF.

The chain couples TRBV5-4 to TRBJ2-5; D is possibly TRBD1 (5 bases). V lost 2 bases and J lost 5, with 10 bases in between. This CDR3 spans 13 amino acids. Germline CDR1 is SGHNT and CDR2 is YYREEE (reference sequence). CDR3 coding DNA: TGTGCCAGCAGCTTTTGGGGCGACGAGACCCAGTACTTC. Translated, it gives CASSFWGDETQYF.

V gene TRBV6-5 combines with J gene TRBJ2-7; 8 positions match TRBD2. This CDR3 region has 14 residues. CDR1 is MNHEY and CDR2 is SVGAGI in the germline V gene. Losses at the gene ends were 7 bases for V and 2 bases for J; bases not matched to a gene: 7. The DNA of the CDR3 is TGTGCCAGCACCGGGAGCGGGGGTGCCTACGAGCAGTACTTC. Amino acids: CASTGSGGAYEQYF.

This clone turned up a few times. V and J are TRBV5-1 and TRBJ1-1; possibly TRBD1 for D (5 bases). The CDR3 is made up of 14 amino acids. The germline V and J ends were trimmed by 0 bases and 3 bases, with 9 bases remaining between them. CDR1 is SGHRS and CDR2 is YFSETQ in the germline V gene. This CDR3 is CASSLVGAHTEAFF. As DNA, the CDR3 is TGCGCCAGCAGCTTGGTAGGGGCCCACACTGAAGCTTTCTTT.

This sequence joins TRBV7-3 and TRBJ2-3; TRBD2 matches 9 bases. The CDR3 has 16 residues. Germline V gene sequence: CDR1 SGHTA, CDR2 FQGTGA. V was clipped by 5 bases and J by 2 bases; unmatched bases: 8. The CDR3 protein is CASSDSSGMATDTQYF. The CDR3 bases are TGTGCCAGCAGCGATTCTAGCGGGATGGCCACAGATACGCAGTATTTT.

This clone was observed a handful of times. The rearrangement links TRBV19 to TRBJ1-5; D uncertain. The CDR3 has 15 amino acids. The V end lost 10 bases, the J end lost 3 bases, and 19 bases lay between the germline ends. Germline CDR1 and CDR2: LNHDA and SQIVND (reference sequence). This chain's CDR3 is CATHPRDLFNQPQHF. The CDR3 nucleotides read TGTGCCACCCACCCGAGGGATCTGTTCAATCAGCCCCAGCATTTT.

The J gene is TRBJ2-3, the V gene TRBV14, with 8 bases fitting TRBD2. The V gene end was trimmed by 4 bases and the J gene end by 0 bases; junction bases not matched to a gene: 6. Germline lookup yields CDR1 SGHDN and CDR2 FVKESK. The CDR3 consists of 16 residues. The CDR3 loop reads CASSRQRGSSTDTQYF. The DNA of the CDR3 is TGTGCCAGCAGCCGCCAGCGGGGGTCTAGCACAGATACGCAGTATTTT.

The chain joins TRBV13 to TRBJ2-3; no clear D gene. This CDR3 has 15 residues. V dropped 0 bases and J dropped 4 bases, with 11 bases sitting between them. In germline, CDR1 is PRHDT, CDR2 FYEKMQ (reference sequence). The CDR3 sequence: CASSLGQLRADTQYF. CDR3 DNA sequence: TGTGCCAGCAGCTTAGGACAACTCCGGGCAGATACGCAGTATTTT. Variable domain in full (rest from reference TRBV13 and TRBJ2-3): AAGVIQSPRHLIKEKRETATLKCYPIPRHDTVYWYQQGPGQDPQFLISFYEKMQSDKGSIPDRFSAQQFSDYHSELNMSSLELGDSALYFCASSLGQLRADTQYFGPGTRLTVL.

This clone has a single count. The rearrangement uses TRBV7-8 and TRBJ2-1; no reliable D call. CDR1 and CDR2 from the germline V gene are SGHVS and FQNEAQ. The V end lost 2 bases, the J end lost 8 bases, and 16 bases lay between the germline ends. This CDR3 has 15 amino acids. The CDR3 nucleotides read TGTGCCAGCAGCTTAAATCTCCCCAGATTGGATGAGCAGTTCTTC. Protein sequence: CASSLNLPRLDEQFF.

CDR3 DNA: TGTGCCAGCAGTGAAGAGGGGCCTTTTAGTGACACCGGGGAGCTGTTTTTT. Amino acid sequence: CASSEEGPFSDTGELFF. The genes are TRBV25-1 and TRBJ2-2; D could derive from TRBD1 or TRBD2 (5 bases each). Germline CDR1 is MGHDK and CDR2 is SYGVNS. This CDR3 has 17 residues. Between the trimmed V and J ends, which lost 2 bases and 3 bases, there was a span of 16 bases.

The rearrangement uses TRBV6-6 and TRBJ1-5, with D unclear. CDR1 is MNHNY, CDR2 SVGAGI, per germline (reference sequence). This CDR3 contains 15 residues. V lost 0 bases, J lost 1 base, and 7 bases lay in between. Here the CDR3 reads CASSYSVRSNQPQHF. CDR3 DNA sequence: TGTGCCAGCAGTTACTCGGTCAGGAGCAATCAGCCCCAGCATTTT.

The J gene is TRBJ1-3, the V gene TRBV7-9; TRBD1 is a possible D gene (5 bases). The CDR3 contains 16 residues. Looked up from germline, CDR1 is SEHNR and CDR2 is FQNEAQ (reference sequence). V was cut by 5 bases and J by 0 bases, with 14 bases left in between. The CDR3 DNA is TGTGCCAGCAGCCCCCGTGGGGCAGACTCTGGAAACACCATATATTTT. It specifies CASSPRGADSGNTIYF.

This sequence joins TRBV7-9 and TRBJ1-1; 10 positions agree with TRBD1. V trimming: 4 bases; J trimming: 4 bases; junction bases outside the gene matches: 3. The CDR3 has 14 amino acids. Per germline, CDR1 SEHNR and CDR2 FQNEAQ (reference sequence). The DNA for the CDR3 is TGTGCCAGCAGCTCGGGACAGGGGAGCACTGAAGCTTTCTTT. Translation gives CASSSGQGSTEAFF.

This chain uses TRBV30 with TRBJ1-2, with D possibly TRBD1 on 6 matching bases. V was cut by 2 bases and J by 7 bases, with 11 bases left in between. Per germline, CDR1 GTSNPN and CDR2 SVGIG (reference sequence). The CDR3 extends over 12 amino acids. DNA of the CDR3: TGTGCCTGGAGTCCCGGGACATCTGGCTACACCTTC. Translation: CAWSPGTSGYTF.

CDR3 amino acids: CASSPGLAALEQYF. CDR3 bases: TGCGCCAGCAGCCCGGGACTAGCGGCATTGGAGCAGTACTTC. This chain joins TRBV5-1 and TRBJ2-7; TRBD2 matches at 11 bases. Germline values: CDR1 SGHRS, CDR2 YFSETQ. The length of the CDR3 is 14 residues. V shed 4 bases, J shed 7 bases, and the junction held 7 bases outside the gene matches.

The chain uses TRBV18 and TRBJ1-2; 9 bases agree with TRBD1. CDR1 is KGHSH and CDR2 is LQKENI in the germline V gene. CDR3 size: 17 residues. With V trimmed by 6 bases and J by 2 bases, 13 bases remained unmatched. The CDR3 reads CASSPRQDGQGNYGYTF. CDR3 coding DNA: TGTGCCAGCTCGCCCAGGCAGGACGGACAGGGGAACTATGGCTACACCTTC.

The genes are TRBV4-2 and TRBJ2-3, with no clear D. The CDR3 extends over 14 amino acids. The V end was cut by 1 base, the J end by 2 bases, with 7 bases between. Germline CDR1 LGHNA, CDR2 YNFKEQ. Here the CDR3 DNA reads TGTGCCAGCAGCCAAGTAGGGCACACAGATACGCAGTATTTT. It translates to CASSQVGHTDTQYF.

This clone was counted a single time. This sequence joins TRBV6-6 and TRBJ1-2; unclear D gene. Germline lookup yields CDR1 MNHNY and CDR2 SVGAGI (reference sequence). Trimming cost V 7 bases and J 1 base, with 16 bases left between them. This CDR3 is built from 15 residues. The CDR3 DNA follows: TGTGCCAGCACGTTAGCCAGAACAATTAACTATGGCTACACCTTC. Translated: CASTLARTINYGYTF.